This TCR beta chain was profiled in a study of blood T cell repertoires in COVID-19. In the study overall: Some COVID-19 samples were acute and others convalescent; all came from the United States, Italy and Spain. T cells, B-cell-depleted T cells, or PBMCs supplied cDNA or gDNA.

Patients of the Seattle cohort, enrolled during active infection, were followed longitudinally. Original data processing: Counts of nucleated cells, estimated from reference gene primer amplification, were obtained. TCRdb's table, derived via immunoSEQ multiplex PCR, lists solely in-frame clones and lacks some. The V and J calls and the clone size are those of that table, but D and trimming were determined from the DNA. The data show approximately 290,000 clones, approximately 89% seen once. The CDR3 has 12 amino acids. Trimming took off 5 bases at V and 5 bases at J, with 9 bases between the two ends. Germline loops: CDR1 SGHVS, CDR2 FNYEAQ.

The sample taken for sequencing was peripheral blood. The source of this sequence is a woman in her twenties or thirties with COVID-19, enrolled during active disease. The chain joins TRBV7-6 to TRBJ2-5; D might be TRBD2 (5 bases). CDR3 in DNA: TGTGCCAGCAGCGAAAGGAGGGAGACCCAGTACTTC. Amino acid sequence: CASSERRETQYF. Looking up the rest from reference TRBV7-6 and TRBJ2-5 gives the full variable domain: GAGVSQSPRYKVTKRGQDVALRCDPISGHVSLYWYRQALGQGPEFLTYFNYEAQQDKSGLPNDRFSAERPEGSISTLTIQRTEQRDSAMYRCASSERRETQYFGPGTRLLVL.